Below, 12 T cell receptor beta chains from the same sample are listed, as sequenced in a study of blood T cells in healthy people across ages. Alongside a J-beta primer mix, a sample-barcoded 5' primer served in a second PCR lasting roughly 6 to 12 cycles. TCRdb analysed the 5' RACE reads with MiXCR anew, one entry per CDR3 protein. This table holds 1.5 million to 2 million distinct CDR3 sequences, approximately 28% found once. The material sequenced was blood. These receptors all come from a woman in her thirties in good health.

This clonotype occurred many times. This chain uses TRBV5-1 with TRBJ1-2, with 8 nucleotides matching TRBD1. Trimming removed 0 bases from V and 8 bases from J; junction bases left unmatched: 6. The CDR3 is 14 residues long. CDR1 and CDR2 (germline): SGHRS, YFSETQ. CDR3 bases: TGCGCCAGCAGCTTGGCCCTGGACAGGGACGGCTACACCTTC. Amino acids: CASSLALDRDGYTF.

Concerning this clonotype: It may be a read error: a sequence one base away is much more abundant. The CDR3 coding sequence is TGCAGCGGACGTGGTAGGGTCACAGGTACGCAGTATTTT. It is translated as CSGRGRVTGTQYF. The V call is TRBV29-1, the J call TRBJ2-3; perhaps TRBD1 as D (5 bases). This CDR3 is 13 amino acids long. CDR1 and CDR2 from the germline V gene are SQVTM and ANQGSEA.

This sequence joins TRBV19 and TRBJ2-7; either TRBD1 or TRBD2 may supply D (5 bases each). In germline, CDR1 is LNHDA, CDR2 SQIVND (reference sequence). CDR3 length: 14 residues. V was cut by 3 bases and J by 2 bases, with 11 bases left in between. The CDR3 nucleotides are TGTGCCAGTAGTATTACCGGGACGACCTACGAGCAGTACTTC. This codes for CASSITGTTYEQYF.

The rearrangement uses TRBV12-3 or TRBV12-4 and TRBJ2-3, with TRBD1 identical over 8 bases. Losses at the gene ends were 6 bases for V and 2 bases for J; bases not matched to a gene: 7. This CDR3 is 15 amino acids long. This CDR3 reads CASSRGQANTDTQYF. CDR3 bases: TGTGCCAGCAGCCGGGGACAGGCCAACACAGATACGCAGTATTTT.

The CDR3 region is CASSLEWGSPNEQFF. The DNA of the CDR3 is TGCGCCAGCAGCTTGGAGTGGGGGAGCCCCAATGAGCAGTTCTTC. The gene calls are TRBV5-1 and TRBJ2-1, with D perhaps assigned TRBD1 or TRBD2 (5 bases each). Germline assignment: CDR1 SGHRS and CDR2 YFSETQ. Trimming pared 0 bases from V and 6 bases from J, leaving 13 bases between. This CDR3 has 15 residues. Complete variable domain (other parts from reference TRBV5-1 and TRBJ2-1): KAGVTQTPRYLIKTRGQQVTLSCSPISGHRSVSWYQQTPGQGLQFLFEYFSETQRNKGNFPGRFSGRQFSNSRSEMNVSTLELGDSALYLCASSLEWGSPNEQFFGPGTRLTVL.

This clonotype has a count of ten or more. This sequence may be a read error, since a much larger clone differs from it by one base. The chain uses TRBV6-4 and TRBJ2-1; TRBD2 aligns across 9 bases. The J call could be wrong; TRBJ2-7 is a better fit for the DNA end. Germline CDR1 and CDR2: MRHNA and SNTAGT. This CDR3 has 13 residues. CDR3 sequence reads: CASSDGTSNEQYF. The DNA for the CDR3 is TGTGCCAGCAGTGACGGGACTAGCAATGAGCAGTACTTC.

This clonotype was counted between two and nine times. This clone may be a read error of a much larger clone one base away. This sequence joins TRBV20-1 and TRBJ2-1, with D possibly matching TRBD1 (6 bases). The J call may not be correct, given that the DNA end is closer to TRBJ2-7. The V gene's germline CDR1 is DFQATT and CDR2 SNEGSKA (reference sequence). The CDR3 consists of 15 residues. CDR3 in amino acids: CSARDNGGSYNEQYF. CDR3 DNA sequence: TGCAGTGCTAGAGATAATGGGGGCTCCTACAATGAGCAGTACTTC.

This clonotype was seen more than once but under ten times. As DNA, the CDR3 is TGCAGTGCTAGACCTACTGGGAGTCAGCCCCAGCATTTT. This translates into CSARPTGSQPQHF. The rearrangement uses TRBV20-1 and TRBJ1-5; D gene uncertain. The CDR3 sequence is 13 residues long. V shed 2 bases and J shed 6 bases, with 11 bases lying between them. The germline V gene has CDR1 DFQATT and CDR2 SNEGSKA (reference sequence).

This clonotype was detected ten times or more. The chain employs TRBV4-1 and TRBJ2-7, with D possibly matching TRBD2 (5 bases). CDR3 length equals 15 residues. Trimming removed 4 bases from V and 1 base from J, with 14 bases in between. Germline V lookup: CDR1 MGHRA, CDR2 YSYEKL. The CDR3 spells CASSRSSGPSYEQYF. In DNA, the CDR3 is TGCGCCAGCAGCCGATCCAGCGGCCCTTCCTACGAGCAGTACTTC.

The J gene is TRBJ2-1, the V gene TRBV12-3 or TRBV12-4; D unclear. The V and J ends lost 1 base and 9 bases respectively, with 7 bases between them. The CDR3 totals 12 residues. The chain's CDR3 is CASSLVSGEQFF. The CDR3 nucleotides are TGTGCCAGCAGTTTAGTATCCGGTGAGCAGTTCTTC.

Details on this clonotype: A junction boundary mismatches the germline segment, possibly from a read error. CDR3 sequence: CASRSEGLYTWELFF. DNA of the CDR3: TGTGCCAGCAGGTCCGAGGGACTTTACACCTGGGAGCTGTTTTTT. The V call is TRBV12-3 or TRBV12-4, the J call TRBJ2-2; the D gene is possibly TRBD2 (6 bases). There are 15 residues in the CDR3.

The gene calls are TRBV7-2 and TRBJ2-2; a possible D gene is TRBD1 (5 bases). The V end lost 2 bases, the J end lost 4 bases, and 11 bases lay between the germline ends. The CDR3 is 15 residues long. Germline CDR1 reads SGHTA; CDR2 reads FQGNSA. The CDR3 is CASSLQGSVTGELFF. The DNA for the CDR3 is TGTGCCAGCAGCTTACAGGGCTCGGTCACCGGGGAGCTGTTTTTT.